Listed below are T cell receptor beta chains from one sample, sequenced in a study of spatial heterogeneity in lung cancer. TCRdb reprocessed the 5' RACE reads via MiXCR and lists one record per CDR3 protein. Of 20,000 to 25,000 distinct CDR3 sequences listed, around 4.5% were seen once; the top ten hold over 30%. Source: PBMCs, taken at surgery. These receptors all stem from a male donor with early-stage non-small cell lung cancer. Each CDR3 is given with its conserved first and last residue. The D gene is left open where the match is weak. Rows give clone size only sometimes, using once, few, many, or a class for an expanded clone.

D gene	clone size	V gene	J gene	CDR3 DNA	CDR3 protein
.	many	TRBV18	TRBJ2-7	TGTGCCAGCTCACCACCAGGACTACCCTGGGAGCAGTACTTC	CASSPPGLPWEQYF
TRBD1	.	TRBV18	TRBJ2-7	TGTGCCAGCTCACCACGCAACAGGGGCGAGCACGAGCAGTACTTC	CASSPRNRGEHEQYF
.	many	TRBV18	TRBJ1-1	TGTGCCAGCTCACCACCTGGAGCCAACACTGAAGCTTTCTTT	CASSPPGANTEAFF
.	many	TRBV6-6	TRBJ2-7	TGTGCCAGCAGCTTAAAAATGGGGATCCAGGGCGAGCAGTACTTC	CASSLKMGIQGEQYF
.	many	TRBV5-1	TRBJ2-5	TGCGCCAGCAGCGCCACCCGACAGGCGTGGGAGACCCAGTACTTC	CASSATRQAWETQYF
.	many	TRBV10-3	TRBJ1-5	TGTGCCATCAGTGAGCGCGCAGACCCTAATCAGCCCCAGCATTTT	CAISERADPNQPQHF
.	many	TRBV18	TRBJ2-5	TGTGCCAGCTCAACCACTGAGGGTGAGACCCAGTACTTC	CASSTTEGETQYF
TRBD2	many	TRBV4-2	TRBJ2-3	TGTGCCAGCAGCGATCTTGGGAGGGCTAGCACAGATACGCAGTATTTT	CASSDLGRASTDTQYF
TRBD1	.	TRBV12-3/TRBV12-4	TRBJ1-2	TGTGCCAGCAGTCCCACAGGGGACGGCTACACCTTC	CASSPTGDGYTF
.	many	TRBV20-1	TRBJ2-4	TGCAGTGCCTGGACGGTAGCCAAAAACATTCAGTACTTC	CSAWTVAKNIQYF
.	many	TRBV6-2/TRBV6-3	TRBJ2-3	TGTGCCAGCAGTTACCGGGACTCCACCACAGATACGCAGTATTTT	CASSYRDSTTDTQYF
TRBD1	many	TRBV28	TRBJ2-4	TGTGCCAGCAGTTTATATAAGGGGGCCCCTCAAAACATTCAGTACTTC	CASSLYKGAPQNIQYF
.	many	TRBV2	TRBJ2-3	TGTGCCAGCAGTGCGTTTACAGATACGCAGTATTTT	CASSAFTDTQYF
.	many	TRBV6-5	TRBJ1-4	TGTGCCAGCAGTCAGGGCATGGGGGGTGAAAAACTGTTTTTT	CASSQGMGGEKLFF
.	many	TRBV28	TRBJ1-2	TGTGCCAGCAAATCCTTGGGGTCCTATGGCTACACCTTC	CASKSLGSYGYTF
TRBD1	many	TRBV5-4	TRBJ1-2	TGTGCCAGCAGCCTAAGGGGGCAGGGAAGCTATGGCTACACCTTC	CASSLRGQGSYGYTF
TRBD1	many	TRBV7-3	TRBJ2-5	TGTGCCAGCAGCTTAAACCCGGGACAGGGGAGAGAGACCCAGTACTTC	CASSLNPGQGRETQYF
TRBD1	few	TRBV20-1	TRBJ1-2	TGCAGTGCTAGAGCTGGACAGGGACCCCGAATTAACTATGGCTACACCTTC	CSARAGQGPRINYGYTF
.	many	TRBV27	TRBJ2-1	TGTGCCAGCAGTTTCTCGGGGGCTGAGCAGTTCTTC	CASSFSGAEQFF
.	many	TRBV18	TRBJ1-1	TGTGCCAGCTCACCAGTCGAGAACACTGAAGCTTTCTTT	CASSPVENTEAFF
TRBD1	.	TRBV24-1	TRBJ2-5	TGTGCCACCAGCATCCCAGGACAGGGGACGCAAGAGACCCAGTACTTC	CATSIPGQGTQETQYF
.	many	TRBV14	TRBJ2-3	TGTGCCAGCAGCCAAGACTACTTGATCACAGATACGCAGTATTTT	CASSQDYLITDTQYF
TRBD2	many	TRBV4-3	TRBJ2-1	TGCGCCAGCAGCCAAGATATCCGGGGGGGGAATGAGCAGTTCTTC	CASSQDIRGGNEQFF
.	.	TRBV13	TRBJ2-6	TGTGCCAGCAGCTTAGCAGGGGCTGGGGCCAACGTCCTGACTTTC	CASSLAGAGANVLTF
.	many	TRBV27	TRBJ2-7	TGTGCCAGCACAGACAGGCCCGGGACATACGAGCAGTACTTC	CASTDRPGTYEQYF
.	many	TRBV6-5	TRBJ1-1	TGTGCCAGCACCCGGACAGCAAACACTGAAGCTTTCTTT	CASTRTANTEAFF
.	many	TRBV5-6	TRBJ2-1	TGTGCCAGCAGCTTGAAGGGGGGAAGCTACAATGAGCAGTTCTTC	CASSLKGGSYNEQFF
TRBD1	medium-sized	TRBV7-9	TRBJ2-6	TGTGCCAGCAGCAGATTACAGGGGGACGGGGCCAACGTCCTGACTTTC	CASSRLQGDGANVLTF
.	many	TRBV28	TRBJ2-7	TGTGCCAGCAGTCTCCTAGGATACGAGCAGTACTTC	CASSLLGYEQYF
TRBD2	many	TRBV6-2/TRBV6-3	TRBJ2-7	TGTGCCAGCAGCCGCCGGGCACTAAGGTCTCTTCTAGCGGCCTACGAGCAGTACTTC	CASSRRALRSLLAAYEQYF
.	.	TRBV5-8	TRBJ1-2	TGTGCCAGCAGCTTGGGAAGGGATAACTATGGCTACACCTTC	CASSLGRDNYGYTF
TRBD1	many	TRBV10-3	TRBJ1-1	TGTGCCATCAGTGTGGCCCCGGGACAGATGAACACTGAAGCTTTCTTT	CAISVAPGQMNTEAFF
.	many	TRBV20-1	TRBJ1-1	TGCAGTGCTACCCAGATTTGGTCGCTCGGGCAGATGAACACTGAAGCTTTCTTT	CSATQIWSLGQMNTEAFF